This TCR beta chain derives from a study of blood T cell repertoires in COVID-19 (dated by TCRdb to the early 2020s). For the study in its entirety: The collaborator samples originated in the United States, Italy and Spain and spanned the acute and convalescent phases of COVID-19. The prospective study material was composed of cDNA or gDNA derived from T cells, B-cell-depleted T cells, or PBMCs. Deeply sampled blood TCRbeta repertoires from subjects exposed to, actively infected with, or recovered from COVID-19 were included in the dataset. The repertoires were released in a freely available public database meant as a resource for research on the immune response to SARS-CoV-2. The samples were drawn from two sources: the first 160 participants of the ongoing ImmuneRACE study, and 1,254 subjects contributed by 6 global collaborators. Nearly every sample came with metadata listing a de-identified subject ID, COVID-19 status, age in years and sex. Where available, HLA class I and class II types were obtained from metadata supplied by the sample provider rather than from assay-based typing. The full study reports these points: How much clinical and demographic metadata was included differed by source and by participant, and the metadata was provided uncurated.

About this clone itself: It has no known antigen specificity. No base quality values were provided; no much bigger clone lies one nucleotide off.

Whole blood was collected in K2EDTA tubes by collaborating institutions according to the institutions' own protocols. Collaborator samples were shipped for TCRbeta analysis as frozen whole blood, isolated PBMCs, or DNA extracted from either sample type. The immunoSEQ Assay, a bias-controlled multiplex PCR, was used to amplify TCRbeta CDR3 regions from genomic DNA. In the paper's pipeline: Within the assay, amplification of reference gene primers was used to estimate how many nucleated cells each sample contained. To quantify the absolute abundance of each unique TCRbeta CDR3 rearrangement, sequence reads were collapsed and filtered. For each sample, productive Simpson clonality was calculated by taking the square root of Simpson's diversity index across productive rearrangements. Here the immuneACCESS table is served through TCRdb, limited to in-frame sequences with V and J called. Missing clones are a known gap in these copies; in checked studies unresolved V genes cover under half, and the rest lacks a known reason. The DNA gave D and trimming, while V, J and clone size come from that table. The sample table lists about 140,000 clones, about three quarters of them with a count of one. The top ten clonotypes cover about 8.4% of the sample.

The specimen was peripheral blood. The sequence was collected from a woman aged 45-65 years with active or convalescent COVID-19.

The CDR3 corresponds to CAWRPYPNEQFF. The DNA sequence reads TGTGCCTGGAGACCCTACCCCAATGAGCAGTTCTTC. The chain links TRBV30 with TRBJ2-1, with no D gene named confidently. Including cysteine and phenylalanine, the CDR3 has 12 amino acids. CDR3 DNA is the only sequence kept; it has 36 bases, read in frame from the first base. The junction carries 9 bases between V and J, which are trimmed by 3 bases and 6 bases respectively. The germline V gene (reference sequence) gives CDR1 as GTSNPN and CDR2 as SVGIG.